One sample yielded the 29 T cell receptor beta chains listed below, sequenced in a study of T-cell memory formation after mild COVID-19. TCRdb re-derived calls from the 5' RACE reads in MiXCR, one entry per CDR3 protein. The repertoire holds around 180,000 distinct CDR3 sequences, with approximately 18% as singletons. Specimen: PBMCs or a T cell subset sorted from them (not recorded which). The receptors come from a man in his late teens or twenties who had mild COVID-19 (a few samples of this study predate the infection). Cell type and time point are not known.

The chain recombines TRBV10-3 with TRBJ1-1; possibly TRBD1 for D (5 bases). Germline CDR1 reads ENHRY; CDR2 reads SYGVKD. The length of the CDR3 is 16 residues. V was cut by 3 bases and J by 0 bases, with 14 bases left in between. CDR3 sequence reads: CAISDQGGRVNTEAFF. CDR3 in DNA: TGTGCCATCAGTGACCAGGGTGGGCGGGTGAACACTGAAGCTTTCTTT.

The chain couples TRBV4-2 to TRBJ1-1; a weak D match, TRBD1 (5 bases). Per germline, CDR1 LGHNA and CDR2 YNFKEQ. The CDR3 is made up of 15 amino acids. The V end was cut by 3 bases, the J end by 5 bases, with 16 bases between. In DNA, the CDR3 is TGTGCCAGCAGCCAGCGGGAAGGGGTTTGGACTGAAGCTTTCTTT. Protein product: CASSQREGVWTEAFF.

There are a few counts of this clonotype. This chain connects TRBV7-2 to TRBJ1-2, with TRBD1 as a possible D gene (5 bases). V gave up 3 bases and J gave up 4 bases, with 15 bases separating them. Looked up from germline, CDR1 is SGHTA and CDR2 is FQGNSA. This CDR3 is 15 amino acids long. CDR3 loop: CASSLVAGRGYGYTF. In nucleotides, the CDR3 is TGTGCCAGCAGCTTGGTCGCAGGGAGAGGCTATGGCTACACCTTC.

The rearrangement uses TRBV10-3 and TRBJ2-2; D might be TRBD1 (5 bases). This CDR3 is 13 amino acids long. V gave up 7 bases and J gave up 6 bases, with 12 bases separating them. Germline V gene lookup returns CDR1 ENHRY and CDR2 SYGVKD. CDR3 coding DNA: TGTGCCATCAAAGGGGCGTCTTCCGGGGAGCTGTTTTTT. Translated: CAIKGASSGELFF.

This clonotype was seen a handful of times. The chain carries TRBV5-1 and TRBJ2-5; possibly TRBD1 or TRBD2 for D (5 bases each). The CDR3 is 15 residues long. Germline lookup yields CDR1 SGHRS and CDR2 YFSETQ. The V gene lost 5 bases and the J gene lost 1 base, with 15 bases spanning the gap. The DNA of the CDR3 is TGCGCCAGCAGATCCGCCGGGACCACCCAAGAGACCCAGTACTTC. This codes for CASRSAGTTQETQYF.

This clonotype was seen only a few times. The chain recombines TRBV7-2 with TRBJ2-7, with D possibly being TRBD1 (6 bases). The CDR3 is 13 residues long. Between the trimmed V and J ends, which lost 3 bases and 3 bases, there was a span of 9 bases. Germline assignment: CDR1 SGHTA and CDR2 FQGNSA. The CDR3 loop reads CASSFDRLYEQYF. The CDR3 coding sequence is TGTGCCAGCAGCTTCGACAGGCTCTACGAGCAGTACTTC.

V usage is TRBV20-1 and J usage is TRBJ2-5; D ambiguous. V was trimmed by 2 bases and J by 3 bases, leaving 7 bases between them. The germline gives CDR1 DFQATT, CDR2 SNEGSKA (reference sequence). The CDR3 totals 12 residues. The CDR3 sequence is CSARLLEETQYF. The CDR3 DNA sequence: TGCAGTGCTAGACTACTTGAAGAGACCCAGTACTTC.

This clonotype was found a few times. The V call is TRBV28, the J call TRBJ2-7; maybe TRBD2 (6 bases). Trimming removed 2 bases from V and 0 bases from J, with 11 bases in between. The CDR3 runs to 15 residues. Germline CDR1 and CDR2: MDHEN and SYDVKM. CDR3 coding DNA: TGTGCCAGCAGTTTAATGGGACTGGGCTCCTACGAGCAGTACTTC. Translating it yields CASSLMGLGSYEQYF.

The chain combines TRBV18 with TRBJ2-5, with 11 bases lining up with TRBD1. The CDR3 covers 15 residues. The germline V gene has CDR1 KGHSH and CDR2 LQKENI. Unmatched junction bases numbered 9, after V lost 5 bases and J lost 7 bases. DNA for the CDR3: TGTGCCAGCTCAGAAGGACAGGGGGCGATCGGGACCCAGTACTTC. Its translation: CASSEGQGAIGTQYF.

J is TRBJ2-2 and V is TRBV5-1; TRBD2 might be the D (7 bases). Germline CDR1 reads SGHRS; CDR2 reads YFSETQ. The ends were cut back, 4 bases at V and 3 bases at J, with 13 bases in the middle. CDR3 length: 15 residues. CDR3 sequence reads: CASSLGGPDTGELFF. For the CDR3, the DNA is TGCGCCAGCAGCCTGGGGGGGCCGGACACCGGGGAGCTGTTTTTT. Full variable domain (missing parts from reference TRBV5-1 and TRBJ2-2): KAGVTQTPRYLIKTRGQQVTLSCSPISGHRSVSWYQQTPGQGLQFLFEYFSETQRNKGNFPGRFSGRQFSNSRSEMNVSTLELGDSALYLCASSLGGPDTGELFFGEGSRLTVL.

CDR3 nucleotides: TGTGCCAGCAGCTACGGACAGGGCGACTACGAGCAGTACTTC. Encoded protein: CASSYGQGDYEQYF. The V call is TRBV5-5, the J call TRBJ2-7; 8 positions agree with TRBD1. This CDR3 is 14 amino acids long. Germline CDR1 reads SGHKS; CDR2 reads YYEKEE (reference sequence). V lost 3 bases and J lost 3; bases outside the gene matches: 5.

CDR3 in DNA: TGTGCCAGCAGCTCATACAGGGGGCGCATGGCCCAGTACTTC. It codes for CASSSYRGRMAQYF. V is TRBV7-2 and J is TRBJ2-5; 9 bases agree with TRBD1. The CDR3 spans 14 residues. CDR1 is SGHTA, CDR2 FQGNSA, per germline. With 4 bases clipped from V and 9 bases from J, the junction kept 9 bases outside the gene matches.

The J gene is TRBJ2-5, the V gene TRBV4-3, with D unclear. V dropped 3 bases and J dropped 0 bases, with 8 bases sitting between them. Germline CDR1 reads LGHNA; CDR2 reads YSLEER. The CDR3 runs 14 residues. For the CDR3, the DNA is TGCGCCAGCAGCCAGTATAGGAACCAAGAGACCCAGTACTTC. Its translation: CASSQYRNQETQYF.

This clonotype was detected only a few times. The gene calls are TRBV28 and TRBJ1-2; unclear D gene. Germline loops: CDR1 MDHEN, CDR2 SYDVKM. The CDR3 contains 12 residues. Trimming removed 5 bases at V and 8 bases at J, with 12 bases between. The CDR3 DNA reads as TGTGCCAGCAGTCCGGGTTTTCGGGGCTACACCTTC. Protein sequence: CASSPGFRGYTF.

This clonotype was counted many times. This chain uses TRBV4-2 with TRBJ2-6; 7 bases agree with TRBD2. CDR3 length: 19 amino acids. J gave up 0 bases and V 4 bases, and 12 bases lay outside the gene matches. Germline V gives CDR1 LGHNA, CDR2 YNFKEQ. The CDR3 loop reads CASSLNGAGVSSGANVLTF. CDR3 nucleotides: TGTGCCAGCAGCCTTAACGGTGCGGGGGTGAGCTCTGGGGCCAACGTCCTGACTTTC.

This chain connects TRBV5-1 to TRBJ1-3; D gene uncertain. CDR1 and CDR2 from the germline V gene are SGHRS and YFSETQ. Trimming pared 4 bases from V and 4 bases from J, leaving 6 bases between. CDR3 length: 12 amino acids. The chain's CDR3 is CASSPEGNTIYF. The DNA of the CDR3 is TGCGCCAGCAGCCCTGAGGGAAACACCATATATTTT.

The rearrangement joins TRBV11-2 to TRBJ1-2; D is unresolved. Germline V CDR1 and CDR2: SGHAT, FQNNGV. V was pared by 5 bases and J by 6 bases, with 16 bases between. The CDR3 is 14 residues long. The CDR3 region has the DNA TGTGCCAGCAGCCCCTCCATAGTACCCGATGGCTACACCTTC. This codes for CASSPSIVPDGYTF.

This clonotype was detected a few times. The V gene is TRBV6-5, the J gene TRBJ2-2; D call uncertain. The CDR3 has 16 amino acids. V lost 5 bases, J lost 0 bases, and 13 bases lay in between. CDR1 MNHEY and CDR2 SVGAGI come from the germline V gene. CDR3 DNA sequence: TGTGCCAGCAGTAACACCTATGACCCGAACACCGGGGAGCTGTTTTTT. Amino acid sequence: CASSNTYDPNTGELFF.

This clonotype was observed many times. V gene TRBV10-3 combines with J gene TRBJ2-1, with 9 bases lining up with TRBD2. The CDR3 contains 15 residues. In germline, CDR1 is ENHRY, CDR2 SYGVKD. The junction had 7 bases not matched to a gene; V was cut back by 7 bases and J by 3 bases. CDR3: CAIKGKTSGYNEQFF. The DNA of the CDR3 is TGTGCCATCAAGGGGAAGACTAGCGGCTACAATGAGCAGTTCTTC.

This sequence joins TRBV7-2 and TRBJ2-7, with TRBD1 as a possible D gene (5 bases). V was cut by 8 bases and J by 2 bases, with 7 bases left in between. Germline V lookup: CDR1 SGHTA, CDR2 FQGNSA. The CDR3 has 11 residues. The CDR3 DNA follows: TGTGCCAGCGCCAGGGCCTACGAGCAGTACTTC. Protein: CASARAYEQYF.

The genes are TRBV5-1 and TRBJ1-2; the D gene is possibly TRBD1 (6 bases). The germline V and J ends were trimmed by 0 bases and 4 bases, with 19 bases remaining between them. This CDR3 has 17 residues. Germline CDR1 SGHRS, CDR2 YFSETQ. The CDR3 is CASSLDGAGASSYGYTF. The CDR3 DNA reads TGCGCCAGCAGCTTGGACGGGGCAGGGGCTAGTAGCTATGGCTACACCTTC. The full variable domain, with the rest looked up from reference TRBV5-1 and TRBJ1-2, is KAGVTQTPRYLIKTRGQQVTLSCSPISGHRSVSWYQQTPGQGLQFLFEYFSETQRNKGNFPGRFSGRQFSNSRSEMNVSTLELGDSALYLCASSLDGAGASSYGYTFGSGTRLTVV.

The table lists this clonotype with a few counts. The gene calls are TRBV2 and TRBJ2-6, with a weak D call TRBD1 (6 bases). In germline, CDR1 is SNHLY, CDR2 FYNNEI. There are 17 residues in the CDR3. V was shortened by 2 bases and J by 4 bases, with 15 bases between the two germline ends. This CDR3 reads CASSELGGTAGANVLTF. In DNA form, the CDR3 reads TGTGCCAGCAGTGAATTAGGGGGAACGGCCGGGGCCAACGTCCTGACTTTC.

The CDR3 loop reads CASSFDNEQFF. As DNA, the CDR3 is TGTGCCAGCAGCTTCGACAATGAGCAGTTCTTC. The chain joins TRBV7-9 to TRBJ2-1, with D hard to call. Germline V gene sequence: CDR1 SEHNR, CDR2 FQNEAQ (reference sequence). Trimming stripped 3 bases from V and 5 bases from J, with 2 bases between. The CDR3 runs 11 residues.

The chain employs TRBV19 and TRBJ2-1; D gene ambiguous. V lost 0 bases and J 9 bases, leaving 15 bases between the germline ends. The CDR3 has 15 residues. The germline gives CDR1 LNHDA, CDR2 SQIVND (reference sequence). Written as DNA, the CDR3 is TGTGCCAGTAGTATAGATCCTACCCCGGGCGGTGAGCAGTTCTTC. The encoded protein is CASSIDPTPGGEQFF.

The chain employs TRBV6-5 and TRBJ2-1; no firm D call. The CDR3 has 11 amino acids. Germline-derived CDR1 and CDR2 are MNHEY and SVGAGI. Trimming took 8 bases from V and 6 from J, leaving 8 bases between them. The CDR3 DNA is TGTGCCAGCGGCAGGCTCAATGAGCAGTTCTTC. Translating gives CASGRLNEQFF.

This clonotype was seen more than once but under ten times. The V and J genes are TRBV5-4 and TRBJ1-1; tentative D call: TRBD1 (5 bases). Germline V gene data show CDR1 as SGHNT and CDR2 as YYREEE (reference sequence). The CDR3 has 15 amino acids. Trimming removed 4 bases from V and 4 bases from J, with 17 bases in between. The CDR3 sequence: CASSNNAGGVTEAFF. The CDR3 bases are TGTGCCAGCAGCAATAACGCCGGGGGGGTCACTGAAGCTTTCTTT.

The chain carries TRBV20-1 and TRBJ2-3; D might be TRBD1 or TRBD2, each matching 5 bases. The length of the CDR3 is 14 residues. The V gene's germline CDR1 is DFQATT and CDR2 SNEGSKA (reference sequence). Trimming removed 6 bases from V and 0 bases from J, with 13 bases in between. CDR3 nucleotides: TGCAGTGCCCCGAGAGGGGAAAGCACAGATACGCAGTATTTT. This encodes CSAPRGESTDTQYF.

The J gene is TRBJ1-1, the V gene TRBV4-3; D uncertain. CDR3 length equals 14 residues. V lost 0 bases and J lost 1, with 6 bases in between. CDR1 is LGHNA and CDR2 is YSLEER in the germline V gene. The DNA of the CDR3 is TGCGCCAGCAGCCAAGATATGGGGAACACTGAAGCTTTCTTT. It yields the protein CASSQDMGNTEAFF.

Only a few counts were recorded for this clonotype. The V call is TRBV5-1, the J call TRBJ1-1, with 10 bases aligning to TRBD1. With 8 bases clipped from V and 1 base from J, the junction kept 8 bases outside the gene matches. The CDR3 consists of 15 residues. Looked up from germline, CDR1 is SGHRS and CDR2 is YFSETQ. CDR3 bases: TGCGCCAGTACGGGACAGGGGCCTGGGAACACTGAAGCTTTCTTT. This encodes CASTGQGPGNTEAFF. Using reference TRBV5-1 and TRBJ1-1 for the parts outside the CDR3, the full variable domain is KAGVTQTPRYLIKTRGQQVTLSCSPISGHRSVSWYQQTPGQGLQFLFEYFSETQRNKGNFPGRFSGRQFSNSRSEMNVSTLELGDSALYLCASTGQGPGNTEAFFGQGTRLTVV.